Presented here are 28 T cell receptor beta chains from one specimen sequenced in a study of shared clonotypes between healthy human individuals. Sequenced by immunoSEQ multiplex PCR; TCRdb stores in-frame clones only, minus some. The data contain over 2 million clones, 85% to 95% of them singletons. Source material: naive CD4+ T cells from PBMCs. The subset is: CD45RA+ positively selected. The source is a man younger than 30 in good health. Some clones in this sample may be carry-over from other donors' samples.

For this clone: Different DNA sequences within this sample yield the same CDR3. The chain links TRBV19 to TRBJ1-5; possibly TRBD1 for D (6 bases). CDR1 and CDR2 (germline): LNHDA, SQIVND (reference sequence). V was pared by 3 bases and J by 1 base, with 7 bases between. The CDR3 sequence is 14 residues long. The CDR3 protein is CASSIRGSNQPQHF. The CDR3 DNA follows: TGTGCCAGTAGTATCAGGGGCAGCAATCAGCCCCAGCATTTT.

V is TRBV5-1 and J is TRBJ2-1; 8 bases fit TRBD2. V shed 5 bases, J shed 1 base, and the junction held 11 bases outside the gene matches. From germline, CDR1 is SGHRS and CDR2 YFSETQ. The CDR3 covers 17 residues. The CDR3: CASRISAGVGSYNEQFF. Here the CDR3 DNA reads TGCGCCAGCAGGATATCAGCGGGAGTAGGATCCTACAATGAGCAGTTCTTC.

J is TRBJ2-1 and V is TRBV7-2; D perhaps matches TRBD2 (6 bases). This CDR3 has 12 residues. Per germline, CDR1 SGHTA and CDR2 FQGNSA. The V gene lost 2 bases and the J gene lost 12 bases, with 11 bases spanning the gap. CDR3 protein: CASSLTGRGQFF. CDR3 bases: TGTGCCAGCAGCTTAACTGGGCGGGGGCAGTTCTTC.

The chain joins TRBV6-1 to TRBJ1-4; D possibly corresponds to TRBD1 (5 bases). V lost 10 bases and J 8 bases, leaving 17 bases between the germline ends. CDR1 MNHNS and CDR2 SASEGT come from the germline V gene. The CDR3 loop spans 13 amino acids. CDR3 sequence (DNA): TGTGCCACCCCGGACATCTGGGGGGAAAAACTGTTTTTT. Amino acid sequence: CATPDIWGEKLFF.

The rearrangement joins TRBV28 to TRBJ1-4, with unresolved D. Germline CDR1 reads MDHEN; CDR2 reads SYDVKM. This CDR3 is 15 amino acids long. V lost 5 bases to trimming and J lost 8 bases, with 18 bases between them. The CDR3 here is CASSDPAARQEKLFF. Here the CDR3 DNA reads TGTGCCAGCAGTGACCCCGCGGCCCGCCAGGAAAAACTGTTTTTT.

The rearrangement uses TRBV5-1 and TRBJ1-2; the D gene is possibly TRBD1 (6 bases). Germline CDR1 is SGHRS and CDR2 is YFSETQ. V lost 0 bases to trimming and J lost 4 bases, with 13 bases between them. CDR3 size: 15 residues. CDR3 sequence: CASSLGDRSGYGYTF. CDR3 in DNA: TGCGCCAGCAGCTTGGGCGACAGGTCCGGCTATGGCTACACCTTC.

In DNA, the CDR3 is TGTGCCAGCAGCCAAGTAGTATCTGGAGTCGGCTACAATGAGCAGTTCTTC. It encodes CASSQVVSGVGYNEQFF. This chain connects TRBV4-2 to TRBJ2-1; D gene unclear. From germline, CDR1 is LGHNA and CDR2 YNFKEQ. Between the trimmed V and J ends, which lost 1 base and 3 bases, there was a span of 16 bases. This CDR3 is 17 amino acids long.

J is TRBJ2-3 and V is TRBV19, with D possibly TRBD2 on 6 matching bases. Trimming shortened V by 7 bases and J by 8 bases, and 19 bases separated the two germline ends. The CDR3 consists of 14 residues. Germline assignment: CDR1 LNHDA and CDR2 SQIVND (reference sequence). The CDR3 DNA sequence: TGTGCCAGTACCCCAACTAGCACCACGCCTACGCAGTATTTT. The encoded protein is CASTPTSTTPTQYF.

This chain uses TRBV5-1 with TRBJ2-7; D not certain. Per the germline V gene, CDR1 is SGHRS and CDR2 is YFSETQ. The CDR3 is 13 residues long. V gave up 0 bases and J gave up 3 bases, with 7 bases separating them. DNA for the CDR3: TGCGCCAGCAGCTTGGCAACGGACTACGAGCAGTACTTC. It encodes CASSLATDYEQYF.

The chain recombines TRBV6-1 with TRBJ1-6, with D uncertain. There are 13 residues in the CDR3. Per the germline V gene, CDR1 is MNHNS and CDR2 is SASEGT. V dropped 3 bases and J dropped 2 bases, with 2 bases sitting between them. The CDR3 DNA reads TGTGCCAGCAGTGAGGCCTATAATTCACCCCTCCACTTT. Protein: CASSEAYNSPLHF.

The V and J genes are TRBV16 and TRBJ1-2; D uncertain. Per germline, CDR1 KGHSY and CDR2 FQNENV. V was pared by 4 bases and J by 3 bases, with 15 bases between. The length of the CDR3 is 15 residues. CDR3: CASSRNQASDYGYTF. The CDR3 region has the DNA TGTGCCAGCAGCCGCAATCAGGCCAGCGACTATGGCTACACCTTC.

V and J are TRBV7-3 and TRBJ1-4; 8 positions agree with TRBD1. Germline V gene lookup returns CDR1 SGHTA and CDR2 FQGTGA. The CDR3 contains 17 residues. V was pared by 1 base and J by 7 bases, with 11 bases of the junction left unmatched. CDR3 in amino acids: CASSLSFRQGACEKLFF. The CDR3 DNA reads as TGTGCCAGCAGCTTAAGTTTCAGGCAGGGGGCGTGTGAAAAACTGTTTTTT.

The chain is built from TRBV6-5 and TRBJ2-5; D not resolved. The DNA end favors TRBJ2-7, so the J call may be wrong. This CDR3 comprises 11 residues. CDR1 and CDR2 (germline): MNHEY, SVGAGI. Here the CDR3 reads CASGFPYEQYF. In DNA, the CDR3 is TGTGCCAGCGGTTTTCCCTACGAGCAGTACTTC.

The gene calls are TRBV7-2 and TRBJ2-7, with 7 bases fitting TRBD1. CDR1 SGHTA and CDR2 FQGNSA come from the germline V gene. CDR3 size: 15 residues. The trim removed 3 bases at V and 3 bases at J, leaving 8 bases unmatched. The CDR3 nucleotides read TGTGCCAGCAGCTTGGACCGCTACAGGGGCTACGAGCAGTACTTC. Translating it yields CASSLDRYRGYEQYF.

This chain's CDR3 is CASSYLGTGALLEFF. CDR3 coding DNA: TGTGCCAGCAGTTACTTAGGGACAGGGGCTCTCCTTGAGTTCTTC. The chain employs TRBV6-5 and TRBJ2-1, with TRBD1 matching 10 bases. The ends lost 1 base at V and 14 bases at J; junction bases unmatched: 11. Germline-derived CDR1 and CDR2 are MNHEY and SVGAGI. This CDR3 has 15 amino acids.

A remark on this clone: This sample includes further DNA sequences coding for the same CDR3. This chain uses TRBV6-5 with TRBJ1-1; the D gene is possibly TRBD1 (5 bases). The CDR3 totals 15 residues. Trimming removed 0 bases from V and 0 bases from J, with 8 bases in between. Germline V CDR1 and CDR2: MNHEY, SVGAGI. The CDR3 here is CASSYSSGMNTEAFF. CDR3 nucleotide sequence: TGTGCCAGCAGTTACTCGTCAGGGATGAACACTGAAGCTTTCTTT.

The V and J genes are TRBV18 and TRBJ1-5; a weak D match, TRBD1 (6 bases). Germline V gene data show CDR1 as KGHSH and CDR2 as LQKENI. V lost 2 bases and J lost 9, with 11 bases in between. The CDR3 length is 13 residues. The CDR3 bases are TGTGCCAGCTCACCATTAAAGGGGGGGCCCCAGCATTTT. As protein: CASSPLKGGPQHF.

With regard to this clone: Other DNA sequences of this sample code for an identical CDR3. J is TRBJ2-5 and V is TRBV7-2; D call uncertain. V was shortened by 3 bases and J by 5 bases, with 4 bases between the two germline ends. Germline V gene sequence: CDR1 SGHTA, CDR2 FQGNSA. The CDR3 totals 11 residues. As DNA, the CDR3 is TGTGCCAGCAGCTTTCATGAGACCCAGTACTTC. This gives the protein CASSFHETQYF. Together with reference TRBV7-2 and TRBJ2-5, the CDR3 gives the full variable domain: GAGVSQSPSNKVTEKGKDVELRCDPISGHTALYWYRQSLGQGLEFLIYFQGNSAPDKSGLPSDRFSAERTGGSVSTLTIQRTQQEDSAVYLCASSFHETQYFGPGTRLLVL.

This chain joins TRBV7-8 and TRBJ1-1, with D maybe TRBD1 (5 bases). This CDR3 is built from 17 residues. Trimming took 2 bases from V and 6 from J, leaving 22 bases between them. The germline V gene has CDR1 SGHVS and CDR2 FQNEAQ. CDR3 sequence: CASSLFPEGPYRSEAFF. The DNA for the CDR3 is TGTGCCAGCAGCTTATTCCCAGAGGGGCCTTACAGATCTGAAGCTTTCTTT. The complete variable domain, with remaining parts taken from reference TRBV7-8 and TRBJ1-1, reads GAGVSQSPRYKVAKRGQDVALRCDPISGHVSLFWYQQALGQGPEFLTYFQNEAQLDKSGLPSDRFFAERPEGSVSTLKIQRTQQEDSAVYLCASSLFPEGPYRSEAFFGQGTRLTVV.

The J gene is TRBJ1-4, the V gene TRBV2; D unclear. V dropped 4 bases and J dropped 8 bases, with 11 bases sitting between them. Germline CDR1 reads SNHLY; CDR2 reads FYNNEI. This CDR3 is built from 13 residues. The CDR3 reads CASSVRDREKLFF. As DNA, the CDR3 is TGTGCCAGCAGTGTAAGGGATCGAGAAAAACTGTTTTTT.

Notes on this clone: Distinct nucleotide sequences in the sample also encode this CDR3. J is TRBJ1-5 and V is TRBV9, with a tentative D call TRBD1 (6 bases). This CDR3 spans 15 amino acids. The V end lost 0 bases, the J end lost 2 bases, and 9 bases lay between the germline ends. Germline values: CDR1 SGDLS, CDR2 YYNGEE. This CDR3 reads CASSVAGVGNQPQHF. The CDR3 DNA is TGTGCCAGCAGCGTAGCAGGGGTGGGCAATCAGCCCCAGCATTTT.

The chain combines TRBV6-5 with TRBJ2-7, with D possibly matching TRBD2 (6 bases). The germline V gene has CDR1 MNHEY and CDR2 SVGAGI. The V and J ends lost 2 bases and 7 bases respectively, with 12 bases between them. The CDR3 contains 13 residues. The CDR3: CASSYRLAREQYF. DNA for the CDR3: TGTGCCAGCAGTTACCGTCTAGCGCGGGAGCAGTACTTC.

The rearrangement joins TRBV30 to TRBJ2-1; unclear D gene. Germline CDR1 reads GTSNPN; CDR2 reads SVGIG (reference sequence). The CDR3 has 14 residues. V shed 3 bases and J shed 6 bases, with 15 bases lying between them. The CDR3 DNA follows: TGTGCCTGGAGCCGGTTAGCCCGGGCCAATGAGCAGTTCTTC. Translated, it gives CAWSRLARANEQFF.

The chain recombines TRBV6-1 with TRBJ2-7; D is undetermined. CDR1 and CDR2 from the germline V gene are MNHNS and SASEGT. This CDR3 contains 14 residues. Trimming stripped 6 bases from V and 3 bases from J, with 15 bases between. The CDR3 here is CASRSNLANYEQYF. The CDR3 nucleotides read TGTGCCAGCAGGTCCAATTTGGCGAACTACGAGCAGTACTTC.

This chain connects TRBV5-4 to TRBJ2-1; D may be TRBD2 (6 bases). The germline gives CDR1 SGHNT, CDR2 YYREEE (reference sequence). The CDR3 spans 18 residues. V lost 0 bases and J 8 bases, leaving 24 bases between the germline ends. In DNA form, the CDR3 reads TGTGCCAGCAGCTTGGGCGGGGCAGGGAGAATAATCGGCGATGAGCAGTTCTTC. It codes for CASSLGGAGRIIGDEQFF.

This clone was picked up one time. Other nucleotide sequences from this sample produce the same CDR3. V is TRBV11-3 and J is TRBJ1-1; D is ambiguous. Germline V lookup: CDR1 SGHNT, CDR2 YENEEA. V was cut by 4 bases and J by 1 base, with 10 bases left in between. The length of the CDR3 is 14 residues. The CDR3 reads CASSSSLKNTEAFF. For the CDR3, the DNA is TGTGCCAGCAGCTCCTCCCTCAAGAACACTGAAGCTTTCTTT.

The DNA for the CDR3 is TGTGCCAGCAGCCCAGGAGCGGGGGTTTTAGATACGCAGTATTTT. Its protein product is CASSPGAGVLDTQYF. V is TRBV4-2 and J is TRBJ2-3; 8 bases align to TRBD2. The CDR3 runs to 15 residues. J gave up 5 bases and V 4 bases, and 8 bases lay outside the gene matches. CDR1 and CDR2 (germline): LGHNA, YNFKEQ.

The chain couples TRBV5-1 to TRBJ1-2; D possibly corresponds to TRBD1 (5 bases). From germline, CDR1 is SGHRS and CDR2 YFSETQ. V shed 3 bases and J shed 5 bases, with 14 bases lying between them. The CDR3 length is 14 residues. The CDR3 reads CASSSSGTDYGYTF. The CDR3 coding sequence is TGCGCCAGCAGCTCCAGCGGGACTGATTATGGCTACACCTTC.